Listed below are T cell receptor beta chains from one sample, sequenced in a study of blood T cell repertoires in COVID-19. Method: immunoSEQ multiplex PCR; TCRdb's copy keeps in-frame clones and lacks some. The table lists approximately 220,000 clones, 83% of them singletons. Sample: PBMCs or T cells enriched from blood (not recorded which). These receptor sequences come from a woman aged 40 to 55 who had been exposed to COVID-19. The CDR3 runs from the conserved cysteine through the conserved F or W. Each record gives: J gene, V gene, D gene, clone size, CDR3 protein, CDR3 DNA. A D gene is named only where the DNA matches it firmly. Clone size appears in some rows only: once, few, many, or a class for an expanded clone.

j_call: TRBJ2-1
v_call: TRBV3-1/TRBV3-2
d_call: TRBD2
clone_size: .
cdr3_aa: CASSQVLAGDNEQFF
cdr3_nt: TGTGCCAGCAGCCAAGTACTAGCGGGAGACAATGAGCAGTTCTTC

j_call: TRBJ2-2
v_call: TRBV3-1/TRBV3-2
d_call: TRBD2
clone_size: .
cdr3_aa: CARSHPGGGGRGELFF
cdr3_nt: TGTGCCCGCAGCCATCCGGGGGGGGGAGGGCGCGGGGAGCTGTTTTTT

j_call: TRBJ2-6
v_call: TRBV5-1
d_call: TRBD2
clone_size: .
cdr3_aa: CASSLGAAGGSGANVLTF
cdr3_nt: TGCGCCAGCAGCTTGGGAGCTGCCGGGGGGTCTGGGGCCAACGTCCTGACTTTC

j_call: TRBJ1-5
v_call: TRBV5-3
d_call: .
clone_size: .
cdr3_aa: CARSLAGQPQHF
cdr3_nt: TGTGCCAGAAGCTTGGCAGGCCAGCCCCAGCATTTT

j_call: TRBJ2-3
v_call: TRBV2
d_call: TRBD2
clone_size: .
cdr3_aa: CASRGLATDTQYF
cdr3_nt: TGTGCCAGCCGGGGACTAGCGACAGATACGCAGTATTTT

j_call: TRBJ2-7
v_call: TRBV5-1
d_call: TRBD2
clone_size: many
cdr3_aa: CASSSGTSGTYEQYF
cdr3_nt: TGCGCCAGCAGCTCCGGGACTAGCGGAACCTACGAGCAGTACTTC

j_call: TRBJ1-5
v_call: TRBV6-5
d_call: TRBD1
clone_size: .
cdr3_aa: CASSPDRPDQPQHF
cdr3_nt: TGTGCCAGCAGCCCGGACAGGCCGGATCAGCCCCAGCATTTT

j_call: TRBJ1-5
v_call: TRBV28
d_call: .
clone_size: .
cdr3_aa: CASREGGGRNQPQHF
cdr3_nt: TGTGCCAGCAGGGAGGGAGGGGGGCGCAATCAGCCCCAGCATTTT

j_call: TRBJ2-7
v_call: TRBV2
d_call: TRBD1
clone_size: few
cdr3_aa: CASDRDSYEQYF
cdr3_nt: TGTGCCAGCGACAGGGATTCCTACGAGCAGTACTTC

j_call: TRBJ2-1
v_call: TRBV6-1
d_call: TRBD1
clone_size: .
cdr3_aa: CASSVKRRTGDNEQFF
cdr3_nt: TGTGCCAGCAGTGTCAAGCGCAGGACAGGGGACAATGAGCAGTTCTTC

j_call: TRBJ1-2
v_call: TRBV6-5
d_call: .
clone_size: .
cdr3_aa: CASRMNGEANYGYTF
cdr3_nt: TGTGCCAGCAGAATGAACGGGGAGGCTAACTATGGCTACACCTTC

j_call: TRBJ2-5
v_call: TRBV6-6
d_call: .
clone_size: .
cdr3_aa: CASSPSRVPQETQYF
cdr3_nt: TGTGCCAGCAGTCCATCCAGGGTCCCCCAAGAGACCCAGTACTTC

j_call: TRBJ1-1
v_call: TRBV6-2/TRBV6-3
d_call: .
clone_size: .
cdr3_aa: CASSKQGKDTEAFF
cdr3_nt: TGTGCCAGCAGTAAACAGGGAAAGGACACTGAAGCTTTCTTT

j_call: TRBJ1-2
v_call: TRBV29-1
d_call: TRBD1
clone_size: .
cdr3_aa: CSVSDRGANYGYTF
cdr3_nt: TGCAGCGTCTCCGACAGGGGAGCTAACTATGGCTACACCTTC

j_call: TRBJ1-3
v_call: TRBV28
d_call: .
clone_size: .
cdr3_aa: CASSRNRVSGNTIYF
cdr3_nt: TGTGCCAGCAGTCGAAACAGGGTTTCTGGAAACACCATATATTTT

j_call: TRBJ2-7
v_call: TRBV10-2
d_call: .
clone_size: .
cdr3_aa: CASSALTRSSYEQYF
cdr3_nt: TGCGCCAGCAGCGCGCTGACACGCAGCTCCTACGAGCAGTACTTC